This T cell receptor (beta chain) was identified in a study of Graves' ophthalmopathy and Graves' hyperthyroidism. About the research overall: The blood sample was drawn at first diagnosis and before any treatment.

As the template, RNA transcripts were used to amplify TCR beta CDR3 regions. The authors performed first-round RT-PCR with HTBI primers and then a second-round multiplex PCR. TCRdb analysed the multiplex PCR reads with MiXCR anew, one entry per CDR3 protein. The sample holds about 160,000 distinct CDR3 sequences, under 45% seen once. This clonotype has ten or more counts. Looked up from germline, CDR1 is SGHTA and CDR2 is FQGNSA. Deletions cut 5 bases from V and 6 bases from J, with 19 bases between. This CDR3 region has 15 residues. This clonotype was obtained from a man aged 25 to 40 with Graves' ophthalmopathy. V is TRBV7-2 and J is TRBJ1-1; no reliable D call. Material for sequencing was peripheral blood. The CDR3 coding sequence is TGTGCCAGCAGCCCCCGTGATCCGGGCCTCGCTGAAGCTTTCTTT. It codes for CASSPRDPGLAEAFF.